This T cell receptor (beta chain) derives from a study of blood T cell repertoires in COVID-19. Study as a whole: Italy, Spain and the United States were the sources of the convalescent and acute COVID-19 samples.

Trimming pared 6 bases from V and 3 bases from J, leaving 21 bases between. The CDR3 is 16 residues long. Original data processing: Amplification with reference gene primers provided the estimates of nucleated cell counts. The repertoire was sequenced with immunoSEQ multiplex PCR; TCRdb's copy has only in-frame clones and lacks some. Clone size and V and J calls were adopted from that table, with D and trimming inferred from the DNA. The sample lists more than 250,000 clones; roughly 86% were seen once. This receptor was obtained from a woman aged 45-60 years with acute or convalescent COVID-19. This chain connects TRBV6-7 to TRBJ2-7; D gene ambiguous. TRBV6-7 is flagged as an ORF with uncertain function. Sequenced: peripheral blood. The CDR3 sequence: CASSPFHPGPHYEQYF. The DNA of the CDR3 is TGTGCCAGCAGCCCGTTTCACCCTGGGCCCCACTACGAGCAGTACTTC.